This T cell receptor beta chain was identified in a study of brain T cells in children with intractable seizures. Study-level points and caveats: Clones missing pre-surgery may reflect undersampling of that blood sample.

Method: immunoSEQ multiplex PCR; TCRdb's copy keeps in-frame clones and lacks some. The sample consists of 340,000 or so clones, over 90% of them appearing once. Points on this clone: Its antigen is not identified.

Per the germline V gene, CDR1 is SGHKS and CDR2 is YYEKEE (reference sequence). The CDR3 length is 14 residues. V dropped 2 bases and J dropped 8 bases, with 14 bases sitting between them. The time point denotes: blood from clinic visit 5 months post-surgery; TSC patient then seizure free. This TCR came from a boy younger than two with tuberous sclerosis and intractable seizures. The chain joins TRBV5-5 to TRBJ2-1, with D perhaps TRBD1 or TRBD2 (5 bases each). This specimen was peripheral blood, taken more than 4 months after surgery. CDR3 region: CASSFRDPFDEQFF. The CDR3 bases are TGTGCCAGCAGCTTCCGGGACCCTTTCGATGAGCAGTTCTTC.